Sequencing of this TCR beta chain was carried out in a study of T cells after yellow fever vaccination. Overall study context: Preparation used SMART-Seq v4 Ultra Low Input for the low-cell-number fractions.

Researchers made TCR cDNA using 5'RACE template switching, and this step added a universal primer site and UMIs. MiXCR, run by TCRdb on the 5' RACE reads, gives a single entry per CDR3 protein. The table includes over 200,000 distinct CDR3 sequences, over 6.5% detected once. This clonotype was detected a few times. Its matching antigen is unknown. Study-wide results and caveats: Detected again after the booster were most primary-vaccination clones, at nearly 97% CD4 and approximately 87% CD8. Peaking on day 5 versus 15, the secondary response was faster but weaker.

The CDR3 totals 14 residues. V lost 2 bases to trimming and J lost 6 bases, with 11 bases between them. Per germline, CDR1 SEHNR and CDR2 FQNEAQ (reference sequence). This chain links TRBV7-9 with TRBJ1-5; D is perhaps TRBD1 (6 bases). This sample comprised CD4+ T cells sorted from PBMCs, obtained on the day of the yellow fever booster vaccination. This clonotype was obtained from a man aged 25 to 40 who received the YFV17D yellow fever vaccine. CDR3 sequence: CASSLSGVGQPQHF. The CDR3 DNA reads as TGTGCCAGCAGCTTATCAGGGGTTGGTCAGCCCCAGCATTTT.